The T cell receptor (beta chain) under discussion was sequenced for a study of blood T cell repertoires in COVID-19. For the study at large: The United States, Italy and Spain provided the acute and convalescent COVID-19 samples.

Looked up from germline, CDR1 is SGHAT and CDR2 is FQNNGV. V was clipped by 0 bases and J by 6 bases, with 17 bases between them. The CDR3 totals 16 residues. TCRdb's copy holds only in-frame clones and misses some; the assay was immunoSEQ multiplex PCR. The sample records 100,000 to 150,000 clones, about 90% being singletons. The TCR sequence derives from a man aged 50-59 years with COVID-19, enrolled during active disease. The sequencing sample was made of peripheral blood. V usage is TRBV11-2 and J usage is TRBJ2-5; TRBD2 is a possible D gene (6 bases). The CDR3 DNA follows: TGTGCCAGCAGCTTAGATTTATTGGGACTCCAGCAGACCCAGTACTTC. It is translated as CASSLDLLGLQQTQYF.